This T cell receptor beta chain originates from a study of OX40 agonist ivuxolimab in advanced cancers. Study-level information: Patients received ivuxolimab, an agonistic anti-OX40 (CD134) antibody.

The table came from immunoSEQ multiplex PCR; TCRdb's copy has only in-frame clones and leaves some out. The profile shows more than 70,000 clones, about 89% of them singletons. Concerning this clone itself: Its antigen is still unknown.

Blood was sampled at baseline, cycle 4 day 1, and cycle 7 day 1. Study-level points and caveats: Doses of 0.1 to 3.0 mg/kg were accompanied by clonal expansion of CD4+ and CD8+ blood T cells by week 6. CD8+ T cells (on average) carried more expanded clones than CD4+ T cells.

The CDR3 contains 17 residues. The V end lost 1 base, the J end lost 1 base, and 17 bases lay between the germline ends. Germline V gene data show CDR1 as SGHRS and CDR2 as YFSETQ. The receptor comes from an adult with an advanced solid tumor such as melanoma, head and neck, liver or kidney cancer. The V call is TRBV5-1, the J call TRBJ1-1; the D gene is possibly TRBD1 (6 bases). Sequencing used CD4+ or CD8+ T cells sorted from blood, obtained in a trial of the OX40 agonist ivuxolimab. The CDR3 nucleotides are TGCGCCAGCAGCTTGATGGCCCCTATACAGGGGAACACTGAAGCTTTCTTT. Translation: CASSLMAPIQGNTEAFF. Full variable domain (remainder filled in from reference TRBV5-1 and TRBJ1-1): KAGVTQTPRYLIKTRGQQVTLSCSPISGHRSVSWYQQTPGQGLQFLFEYFSETQRNKGNFPGRFSGRQFSNSRSEMNVSTLELGDSALYLCASSLMAPIQGNTEAFFGQGTRLTVV.